Below are 29 T cell receptor beta chains sequenced from a single sample in a study of early T cells in non-severe SARS-CoV-2 infection. TCRdb independently ran MiXCR on the 5' RACE reads; one entry per CDR3 protein. Counted here are 55,000 to 75,000 distinct CDR3 sequences, roughly an eighth occurring once; the ten biggest clones make up 1.5% to 2%. The sample consisted of whole blood. These receptor sequences come from an adult who was a healthcare worker with PCR-confirmed SARS-CoV-2 infection or an uninfected control (not recorded which).

The V gene is TRBV4-3, the J gene TRBJ1-2; unclear D gene. Germline lookup yields CDR1 LGHNA and CDR2 YSLEER. V lost 0 bases to trimming and J lost 12 bases, with 29 bases between them. The CDR3 extends over 18 amino acids. As DNA, the CDR3 is TGCGCCAGCAGCCAAGATATAGGTGACTATGGCCGGCAAATGGGGAACACCTTC. It encodes CASSQDIGDYGRQMGNTF.

The table lists this clonotype with many counts. V is TRBV7-2 and J is TRBJ1-1; D not certain. The CDR3 spans 14 residues. CDR1 and CDR2 (germline): SGHTA, FQGNSA. V was trimmed by 4 bases and J by 2 bases, leaving 11 bases between them. The CDR3 is CASSWGGRNTEAFF. The CDR3 DNA is TGTGCCAGCAGCTGGGGAGGTAGAAACACTGAAGCTTTCTTT. Using reference TRBV7-2 and TRBJ1-1 for the parts outside the CDR3, the full variable domain is GAGVSQSPSNKVTEKGKDVELRCDPISGHTALYWYRQSLGQGLEFLIYFQGNSAPDKSGLPSDRFSAERTGGSVSTLTIQRTQQEDSAVYLCASSWGGRNTEAFFGQGTRLTVV.

This clonotype was counted a few times. The CDR3 nucleotides read TGTGCCAGCAGCCAGGGTTTGGCGGGCGGCCAAGAGACCCAGTACTTC. Translating it yields CASSQGLAGGQETQYF. The chain joins TRBV3-1 to TRBJ2-5, with a tentative D call TRBD2 (5 bases). Germline-derived CDR1 and CDR2 are LGHDT and YNNKEL (reference sequence). Trimming took 3 bases from V and 1 from J, leaving 15 bases between them. The CDR3 length is 16 residues.

This clonotype was picked up many times. This chain links TRBV11-2 with TRBJ2-1; 8 bases match TRBD1. The germline CDR1 and CDR2 sequences are SGHAT and FQNNGV. Trimming cost V 4 bases and J 2 bases; bases outside gene matches: 4. CDR3 size: 15 residues. CDR3 sequence reads: CASSSRTGTYNEQFF. CDR3 nucleotides: TGTGCCAGCAGCTCGCGGACAGGGACCTACAATGAGCAGTTCTTC.

This chain links TRBV10-2 with TRBJ2-1; 9 bases are a match to TRBD2. V gave up 4 bases and J gave up 7 bases; unmatched junction bases: 11. The CDR3 is made up of 16 amino acids. The germline V gene has CDR1 WSHSY and CDR2 SAAADI. CDR3 in amino acids: CASSGDLAGRVNEQFF. CDR3 sequence (DNA): TGCGCCAGCAGTGGGGACCTAGCGGGGAGAGTGAATGAGCAGTTCTTC.

With regard to this clonotype: Given a much more abundant clone one base away, this may be a read error. This chain joins TRBV29-1 and TRBJ2-5; 7 bases align to TRBD1. The V segment lost 5 bases and the J segment 4 bases; nucleotides outside the gene matches: 13. The V gene's germline CDR1 is SQVTM and CDR2 ANQGSEA. The CDR3 spans 15 residues. CDR3 sequence (DNA): TGCAGCGTTTGTGGTAGGGGGCGGATCCTAGAGACCCAGTACTTC. Amino acids: CSVCGRGRILETQYF.

V and J are TRBV19 and TRBJ1-1; a weak D match, TRBD1 (5 bases). The germline V gene has CDR1 LNHDA and CDR2 SQIVND (reference sequence). With 6 bases removed from V and 5 bases from J, the gap between germline ends came to 10 bases. This CDR3 contains 12 residues. DNA for the CDR3: TGTGCCAGTAGGATCAGGGCGACTGAAGCTTTCTTT. The encoded protein is CASRIRATEAFF.

This clonotype was seen more than once but under ten times. The chain joins TRBV19 to TRBJ2-3; tentatively, D is TRBD1 (6 bases). Germline V gene sequence: CDR1 LNHDA, CDR2 SQIVND (reference sequence). The CDR3 totals 14 residues. V lost 7 bases to trimming and J lost 2 bases, with 13 bases between them. The CDR3 reads CASTERQDTDTQYF. The CDR3 DNA is TGTGCCAGTACCGAACGACAGGACACAGATACGCAGTATTTT. Based on the CDR3 plus reference TRBV19 and TRBJ2-3, the full variable domain is DGGITQSPKYLFRKEGQNVTLSCEQNLNHDAMYWYRQDPGQGLRLIYYSQIVNDFQKGDIAEGYSVSREKKESFPLTVTSAQKNPTAFYLCASTERQDTDTQYFGPGTRLTVL.

Only a few counts were recorded for this clonotype. The rearrangement joins TRBV11-2 to TRBJ2-5, with TRBD2 as a possible D gene (7 bases). Germline V gene data show CDR1 as SGHAT and CDR2 as FQNNGV. The V end lost 0 bases, the J end lost 5 bases, and 13 bases lay between the germline ends. CDR3 length: 15 residues. The CDR3 coding sequence is TGTGCCAGCAGCTTAGACTCGGGGGGCCGGGAGACCCAGTACTTC. Translating gives CASSLDSGGRETQYF.

As regards this clonotype: One junction end disagrees with the germline gene, perhaps due to a read error. This chain connects TRBV10-1 to TRBJ2-2, with D perhaps being TRBD1 or TRBD2 (5 bases each). The CDR3 extends over 16 amino acids. Germline V gives CDR1 WNHNN, CDR2 SYGVQD (reference sequence). CDR3: CASSESTSGRTGELLF. The DNA for the CDR3 is TGCGCCAGCAGTGAGTCGACATCGGGGCGCACCGGGGAGCTGCTTTTT.

The chain carries TRBV12-3 or TRBV12-4 and TRBJ1-1, with D possibly matching TRBD1 (5 bases). Trimming took 6 bases from V and 7 from J, leaving 12 bases between them. The CDR3 is made up of 12 amino acids. The CDR3 coding sequence is TGTGCCAGCAGCCCATCGGGGGGTGAAGCTTTCTTT. As protein: CASSPSGGEAFF.

This chain joins TRBV20-1 and TRBJ2-7; no clear D gene. Germline values: CDR1 DFQATT, CDR2 SNEGSKA (reference sequence). This CDR3 region has 11 residues. Trimming removed 3 bases from V and 5 bases from J, with 8 bases in between. The CDR3 DNA reads as TGCAGTGCTAGTCTCGGAGACGAGCAGTACTTC. Translating gives CSASLGDEQYF.

This clonotype has more than one count but fewer than ten. The chain links TRBV6-6 to TRBJ1-2; 10 bases are a match to TRBD1. Germline lookup yields CDR1 MNHNY and CDR2 SVGAGI (reference sequence). V dropped 7 bases and J dropped 4; count of bases not matched to a gene: 9. The CDR3 extends over 15 amino acids. For the CDR3, the DNA is TGTGCCAGCACCCCCCCCGGACAGGGGGTCTATGGCTACACCTTC. Amino acid sequence: CASTPPGQGVYGYTF.

The chain has TRBV5-4 and TRBJ1-2; the D is unclear. There are 15 residues in the CDR3. CDR1 and CDR2 (germline): SGHNT, YYREEE (reference sequence). Deletions cut 1 base from V and 6 bases from J, with 16 bases between. CDR3 region: CASSLFTEFLDGYTF. In DNA form, the CDR3 reads TGTGCCAGCAGCTTGTTTACCGAATTTCTCGATGGCTACACCTTC.

This clonotype was observed at least ten times. The chain links TRBV30 to TRBJ1-1; D is unresolved. The CDR3 spans 13 residues. From germline, CDR1 is GTSNPN and CDR2 SVGIG (reference sequence). V was pared by 2 bases and J by 1 base, with 8 bases between. CDR3 nucleotide sequence: TGTGCCTGGAGTCGGCAGAGGAACACTGAAGCTTTCTTT. It specifies CAWSRQRNTEAFF.

The chain uses TRBV11-2 and TRBJ2-5; D is unclear. The CDR3 extends over 18 amino acids. Trimming stripped 5 bases from V and 1 base from J, with 23 bases between. Germline-derived CDR1 and CDR2 are SGHAT and FQNNGV. This chain's CDR3 is CASSLLPRHEPPQETQYF. The CDR3 bases are TGTGCCAGCAGCCTACTCCCTCGACACGAACCGCCCCAAGAGACCCAGTACTTC. Using reference TRBV11-2 and TRBJ2-5 for the parts outside the CDR3, the full variable domain is EAGVAQSPRYKIIEKRQSVAFWCNPISGHATLYWYQQILGQGPKLLIQFQNNGVVDDSQLPKDRFSAERLKGVDSTLKIQPAKLEDSAVYLCASSLLPRHEPPQETQYFGPGTRLLVL.

This clonotype was counted only a few times. V usage is TRBV5-1 and J usage is TRBJ1-2; D is unresolved. V was trimmed by 2 bases and J by 10 bases, leaving 12 bases between them. Germline-derived CDR1 and CDR2 are SGHRS and YFSETQ. The CDR3 spans 12 residues. Here the CDR3 reads CASSLSSEPYTF. CDR3 coding DNA: TGCGCCAGCAGCTTATCTAGTGAGCCCTACACCTTC.

This chain uses TRBV12-3 or TRBV12-4 with TRBJ1-5, with 8 bases aligning to TRBD1. V lost 7 bases, J lost 15 bases, and 14 bases stayed unmatched. The CDR3 spans 13 residues. The CDR3 DNA reads as TGTGCCAGCACCGCCTCCCCCGGGACAGGCTTGCATTTT. This sequence encodes CASTASPGTGLHF.

Only a few counts were recorded for this clonotype. This chain uses TRBV9 with TRBJ2-1; the D is unclear. The CDR3 runs 13 residues. The germline V gene has CDR1 SGDLS and CDR2 YYNGEE. V was clipped by 5 bases and J by 8 bases, with 14 bases between them. CDR3 residues: CASSPLRSDEQFF. The CDR3 region has the DNA TGTGCCAGCAGTCCTCTCAGGTCGGATGAGCAGTTCTTC.

This clonotype has ten or more counts. This chain joins TRBV6-2 or TRBV6-3 and TRBJ1-2, with D perhaps matching TRBD1 (5 bases). CDR1 and CDR2 from the germline V gene are MNHEY and SVGEGT. This CDR3 has 13 residues. V was trimmed by 6 bases and J by 4 bases, leaving 12 bases between them. CDR3 in DNA: TGTGCCAGCAGCTTGGGACCCAGCTATGGCTACACCTTC. As protein: CASSLGPSYGYTF.

This clonotype was seen repeatedly, ten times or more. This chain connects TRBV9 to TRBJ1-2; D is perhaps TRBD1 (5 bases). This CDR3 has 17 residues. Per germline, CDR1 SGDLS and CDR2 YYNGEE. V dropped 0 bases and J dropped 3 bases, with 18 bases sitting between them. The CDR3 region is CASSVGTGGTAHYGYTF. The CDR3 coding sequence is TGTGCCAGCAGCGTAGGAACTGGAGGGACGGCCCACTATGGCTACACCTTC.

This clonotype appeared a few times. This sequence joins TRBV19 and TRBJ2-4; perhaps TRBD1 as D (6 bases). The V end was cut by 3 bases, the J end by 9 bases, with 12 bases between. This CDR3 has 13 residues. Germline CDR1 and CDR2: LNHDA and SQIVND (reference sequence). CDR3 sequence: CASSIQDRTIQYF. The CDR3 DNA is TGTGCCAGTAGTATTCAGGACAGAACCATTCAGTACTTC.

This clonotype was counted only a few times. The chain has TRBV6-1 and TRBJ2-3, with 9 bases identical to TRBD2. CDR3 length equals 16 residues. Germline V CDR1 and CDR2: MNHNS, SASEGT. The J segment lost 1 base and the V segment lost 2 bases, leaving 4 bases of the junction unmatched. CDR3 bases: TGTGCCAGCAGTGAAATGATAGCGGGGGGCACAGATACGCAGTATTTT. Translation gives CASSEMIAGGTDTQYF.

This clonotype was seen at least ten times. The chain joins TRBV11-2 to TRBJ1-1; D is possibly TRBD1 (5 bases). Trimming stripped 6 bases from V and 6 bases from J, with 11 bases between. This CDR3 is built from 12 residues. The germline V gene has CDR1 SGHAT and CDR2 FQNNGV. CDR3 DNA sequence: TGTGCCAGCAGTCTACACAGGTCTGAAGCTTTCTTT. It specifies CASSLHRSEAFF.

The chain links TRBV3-1 to TRBJ1-6, with D possibly matching TRBD1 (6 bases). From germline, CDR1 is LGHDT and CDR2 YNNKEL (reference sequence). The CDR3 contains 16 residues. Trimming stripped 2 bases from V and 6 bases from J, with 14 bases between. In DNA, the CDR3 is TGTGCCAGCAGCCAACGCGGGGGCGCGATTAATTCACCCCTCCACTTT. Encoded protein: CASSQRGGAINSPLHF. Full variable domain (remainder filled in from reference TRBV3-1 and TRBJ1-6): DTAVSQTPKYLVTQMGNDKSIKCEQNLGHDTMYWYKQDSKKFLKIMFSYNNKELIINETVPNRFSPKSPDKAHLNLHINSLELGDSAVYFCASSQRGGAINSPLHFGNGTRLTVT.

This clonotype was seen more than once but under ten times. The chain links TRBV14 to TRBJ2-7; D is ambiguous. This CDR3 has 14 amino acids. Per germline, CDR1 SGHDN and CDR2 FVKESK. V lost 0 bases and J lost 6, with 12 bases in between. CDR3 residues: CASSQDRGRAEQYF. CDR3 DNA: TGTGCCAGCAGCCAAGATCGTGGCAGAGCCGAGCAGTACTTC.

In nucleotides, the CDR3 is TGTGCCAGCAGCCAAGAATCGGCAGGGGTATTGGCTGAAGCTTTCTTT. As protein: CASSQESAGVLAEAFF. This chain joins TRBV3-1 and TRBJ1-1; perhaps TRBD1 as D (6 bases). V was clipped by 0 bases and J by 6 bases, with 17 bases between them. Germline-derived CDR1 and CDR2 are LGHDT and YNNKEL (reference sequence). The CDR3 has 16 amino acids.

This clonotype has a count of ten or more. The chain combines TRBV12-3 or TRBV12-4 with TRBJ1-1, with D possibly matching TRBD1 (5 bases). V lost 7 bases, J lost 11 bases, and 17 bases lay in between. The CDR3 covers 12 residues. The CDR3 sequence is CASKGLRGRAFF. The CDR3 DNA reads as TGTGCCAGCAAAGGTCTAAGGGGAAGGGCTTTCTTT.

This clonotype was found a few times. This chain uses TRBV30 with TRBJ1-1; D gene unclear. The CDR3 sequence is 13 residues long. Germline V lookup: CDR1 GTSNPN, CDR2 SVGIG (reference sequence). V lost 2 bases and J lost 1, with 8 bases in between. The CDR3 spells CAWSWQANTEAFF. The CDR3 region has the DNA TGTGCCTGGAGTTGGCAAGCGAACACTGAAGCTTTCTTT.